The rows below give T cell receptor beta chains drawn from one sample of a study of T cell responses to AZD1222 COVID-19 vaccine. Clones were read by immunoSEQ multiplex PCR, and TCRdb kept only the in-frame ones, dropping some. The profile covers 90,000 to 120,000 clones, with about 92% appearing a single time and roughly 8.9% taken by the ten largest. Sequencing was performed on peripheral blood, taken 28 days after the second AZD1222 dose. The receptor set was obtained from an adult who received the AZD1222 COVID-19 vaccine. CDR3s include the opening cysteine and the closing phenylalanine or tryptophan. D genes are given only for firm matches. Expanded clones get a size class; other rows say once, few or many, or leave the size out.

D: -; J: TRBJ1-2; size: -; V: TRBV19; CDR3: CASSGQAPGYTF; DNA: TGTGCCAGCAGTGGGCAGGCCCCGGGCTACACCTTC
D: -; J: TRBJ1-5; size: -; V: TRBV7-9; CDR3: CASSLGTVRRWQPQHF; DNA: TGTGCCAGCAGCTTAGGGACGGTACGTCGGTGGCAGCCCCAGCATTTT
D: -; J: TRBJ1-2; size: -; V: TRBV3-1/TRBV3-2; CDR3: CASIGSWPREGYTF; DNA: TGTGCCAGCATCGGGAGTTGGCCCCGAGAGGGCTACACCTTC
D: -; J: TRBJ2-1; size: -; V: TRBV10-2; CDR3: CASRGASSYNEQFF; DNA: TGCGCCAGCAGGGGAGCTAGCTCCTACAATGAGCAGTTCTTC
D: -; J: TRBJ1-5; size: -; V: TRBV19; CDR3: CASSPLAPRNQPQHF; DNA: TGTGCCAGTAGTCCTCTTGCGCCTCGCAATCAGCCCCAGCATTTT
D: -; J: TRBJ2-4; size: -; V: TRBV7-2; CDR3: CASSLAVAKNIQYF; DNA: TGTGCCAGCAGCTTAGCGGTAGCCAAAAACATTCAGTACTTC
D: -; J: TRBJ2-1; size: -; V: TRBV6-5; CDR3: CASSYSSMGGYNEQFF; DNA: TGTGCCAGCAGTTACTCGAGTATGGGGGGCTACAATGAGCAGTTCTTC
D: TRBD2; J: TRBJ2-1; size: -; V: TRBV27; CDR3: CASSLIVTSGTYNEQFF; DNA: TGTGCCAGCAGTTTAATAGTGACTAGCGGAACCTACAATGAGCAGTTCTTC
D: TRBD1; J: TRBJ1-2; size: -; V: TRBV5-4; CDR3: CASRFNRGHGYTF; DNA: TGTGCCAGCAGGTTTAACAGGGGGCATGGCTACACCTTC
D: TRBD1; J: TRBJ1-4; size: once; V: TRBV29-1; CDR3: CSVGQGRSVEKLFF; DNA: TGCAGCGTCGGACAGGGAAGATCGGTTGAAAAACTGTTTTTT
D: TRBD2; J: TRBJ2-3; size: -; V: TRBV2; CDR3: CATIYPSGVQDTQYF; DNA: TGTGCCACCATTTACCCTAGCGGGGTCCAAGATACGCAGTATTTT
D: TRBD2; J: TRBJ2-7; size: -; V: TRBV14; CDR3: CASSQVIAGPYEQYF; DNA: TGTGCCAGCAGCCAAGTGATAGCGGGACCCTACGAGCAGTACTTC
D: -; J: TRBJ2-7; size: once; V: TRBV24-1; CDR3: CATSARNNYEQYF; DNA: TGTGCCACCAGCGCACGGAATAACTACGAGCAGTACTTC
D: -; J: TRBJ2-1; size: -; V: TRBV19; CDR3: CASSVSGDNYNEQFF; DNA: TGTGCCAGTAGTGTTTCCGGGGACAACTACAATGAGCAGTTCTTC
D: -; J: TRBJ1-5; size: -; V: TRBV25-1; CDR3: CASSAGNNQPQHF; DNA: TGTGCCAGCAGTGCGGGCAACAATCAGCCCCAGCATTTT
D: -; J: TRBJ1-1; size: -; V: TRBV29-1; CDR3: CSVEGEDGGPNTEAFF; DNA: TGCAGCGTTGAAGGGGAGGACGGAGGACCGAACACTGAAGCTTTCTTT
D: -; J: TRBJ1-1; size: -; V: TRBV18; CDR3: CASSPNTEAFF; DNA: TGTGCCAGCTCACCCAACACTGAAGCTTTCTTT
D: -; J: TRBJ1-1; size: few; V: TRBV6-5; CDR3: CATLRSAEAFF; DNA: TGTGCCACACTCCGGTCGGCTGAAGCTTTCTTT
D: -; J: TRBJ1-1; size: -; V: TRBV7-2; CDR3: CASSLNFANTEAFF; DNA: TGTGCCAGCAGCTTGAACTTTGCTAACACTGAAGCTTTCTTT
D: -; J: TRBJ2-7; size: -; V: TRBV5-1; CDR3: CASRRSSGDEQYF; DNA: TGCGCCAGCCGGCGGAGTAGCGGCGACGAGCAGTACTTC
D: TRBD1; J: TRBJ2-1; size: once; V: TRBV29-1; CDR3: CSVARDRVDPPQVF; DNA: TGCAGCGTGGCAAGGGACAGGGTGGATCCTCCACAGGTCTTC
D: -; J: TRBJ1-4; size: -; V: TRBV11-2; CDR3: CASSSGAGYNEKLFF; DNA: TGTGCCAGCAGCTCCGGGGCAGGCTATAATGAAAAACTGTTTTTT
D: -; J: TRBJ1-1; size: -; V: TRBV6-5; CDR3: CASRGTANTEAFF; DNA: TGTGCCAGCAGAGGGACGGCGAACACTGAAGCTTTCTTT
D: -; J: TRBJ1-5; size: -; V: TRBV19; CDR3: CASSMIGNQPQHF; DNA: TGTGCCAGTAGTATGATTGGCAATCAGCCCCAGCATTTT
D: -; J: TRBJ2-2; size: -; V: TRBV6-5; CDR3: CASSYSMLYTGELFF; DNA: TGTGCCAGCAGTTACTCGATGCTTTACACCGGGGAGCTGTTTTTT
D: TRBD1; J: TRBJ2-3; size: few; V: TRBV6-2/TRBV6-3; CDR3: CASSRRQGATQYF; DNA: TGTGCCAGCAGTCGGCGACAGGGGGCAACGCAGTATTTT
D: TRBD2; J: TRBJ2-2; size: -; V: TRBV12-5; CDR3: CASGLPGGGPGELFF; DNA: TGTGCTAGTGGTTTGCCTGGGGGGGGTCCCGGGGAGCTGTTTTTT
D: -; J: TRBJ2-1; size: -; V: TRBV18; CDR3: CASSPETAGSYNEQFF; DNA: TGTGCCAGCTCACCAGAGACGGCGGGGTCGTACAATGAGCAGTTCTTC
D: -; J: TRBJ2-7; size: -; V: TRBV5-4; CDR3: CASRRDVDPYEQYF; DNA: TGTGCCAGCAGAAGGGATGTCGACCCTTACGAGCAGTACTTC
D: -; J: TRBJ2-1; size: -; V: TRBV6-2/TRBV6-3; CDR3: CASSYSRGSSYNEQFF; DNA: TGTGCCAGCAGTTACTCGCGGGGTAGCTCCTACAATGAGCAGTTCTTC
D: -; J: TRBJ2-1; size: once; V: TRBV21-1; CDR3: CASSKEEAGSPYNEQFF; DNA: TGTGCCAGCAGCAAAGAGGAAGCGGGGAGCCCCTACAATGAGCAGTTCTTC
D: TRBD1; J: TRBJ2-6; size: once; V: TRBV11-2; CDR3: CASSLVGQGFAGANVLTF; DNA: TGTGCCAGCAGCTTAGTGGGACAGGGGTTCGCTGGGGCCAACGTCCTGACTTTC
D: TRBD2; J: TRBJ2-7; size: -; V: TRBV6-2/TRBV6-3; CDR3: CASSRGLAVEQYF; DNA: TGTGCCAGCAGTCGGGGACTAGCGGTCGAGCAGTACTTC
D: TRBD1; J: TRBJ2-7; size: -; V: TRBV10-3; CDR3: CASAGTGLDEQYF; DNA: TGTGCCTCCGCCGGGACAGGGCTAGACGAGCAGTACTTC
D: -; J: TRBJ1-2; size: -; V: TRBV2; CDR3: CASRADEVGGYTF; DNA: TGTGCCAGCAGGGCCGACGAGGTTGGCGGCTACACCTTC
D: TRBD1; J: TRBJ2-2; size: -; V: TRBV19; CDR3: CASIRNRGQVGTGELFF; DNA: TGTGCCAGTATTCGGAACAGGGGGCAGGTTGGGACCGGGGAGCTGTTTTTT
D: TRBD2; J: TRBJ2-1; size: -; V: TRBV19; CDR3: CASRSRTSGGGEEQFF; DNA: TGTGCCAGTAGATCACGGACTAGCGGGGGGGGAGAAGAGCAGTTCTTC
D: -; J: TRBJ1-1; size: -; V: TRBV6-6; CDR3: CANRGAKNTEAFF; DNA: TGTGCCAATCGTGGGGCCAAGAACACTGAAGCTTTCTTT
D: -; J: TRBJ2-1; size: -; V: TRBV6-5; CDR3: CASSYSSGGTYNEQFF; DNA: TGTGCCAGCAGTTACTCGAGTGGGGGCACCTACAATGAGCAGTTCTTC
D: -; J: TRBJ1-5; size: -; V: TRBV29-1; CDR3: CSVGGTSNQPQHF; DNA: TGCAGCGTTGGAGGGACCAGCAATCAGCCCCAGCATTTT
D: TRBD2; J: TRBJ2-1; size: -; V: TRBV7-2; CDR3: CASSLRTSGSEQFF; DNA: TGTGCCAGCAGCCTCCGGACTAGCGGGAGTGAGCAGTTCTTC
D: TRBD1; J: TRBJ1-6; size: -; V: TRBV27; CDR3: CASKGQGYSDLHF; DNA: TGTGCCAGCAAGGGACAGGGATATTCAGACCTCCACTTT
D: -; J: TRBJ1-3; size: -; V: TRBV6-1; CDR3: CASSEGWGTGNTIYF; DNA: TGTGCCAGCAGTGAGGGTTGGGGGACTGGAAACACCATATATTTT
D: TRBD1; J: TRBJ1-6; size: once; V: TRBV6-1; CDR3: CASSAYSDREGSPLHF; DNA: TGTGCCAGCAGTGCCTATTCAGACAGGGAAGGTTCACCCCTCCACTTT
D: TRBD1; J: TRBJ2-1; size: -; V: TRBV5-8; CDR3: CASSTIGQGGYNEQFF; DNA: TGTGCCAGCAGCACGATAGGACAGGGGGGCTACAATGAGCAGTTCTTC
D: -; J: TRBJ1-1; size: -; V: TRBV12-3/TRBV12-4; CDR3: CASSTMLNTEAFF; DNA: TGTGCCAGCAGTACTATGCTGAACACTGAAGCTTTCTTT
D: TRBD1; J: TRBJ2-1; size: -; V: TRBV19; CDR3: CASKDQGEHEQFF; DNA: TGTGCCAGTAAGGATCAGGGGGAACATGAGCAGTTCTTC
D: -; J: TRBJ1-2; size: -; V: TRBV6-4; CDR3: CASSEGEGIYGYTF; DNA: TGTGCCAGCAGTGAAGGTGAGGGGATCTATGGCTACACCTTC